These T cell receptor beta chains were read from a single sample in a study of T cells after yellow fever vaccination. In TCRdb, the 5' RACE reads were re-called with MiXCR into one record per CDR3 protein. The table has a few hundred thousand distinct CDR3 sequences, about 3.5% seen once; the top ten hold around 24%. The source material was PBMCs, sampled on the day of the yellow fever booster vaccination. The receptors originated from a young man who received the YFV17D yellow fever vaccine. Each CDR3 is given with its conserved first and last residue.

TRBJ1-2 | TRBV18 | CASSADRDYGYTF
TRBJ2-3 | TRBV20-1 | CSARAGACTDTQYF
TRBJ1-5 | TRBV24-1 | CATSDLNSNQPQHF
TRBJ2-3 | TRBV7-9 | CASSFPVRLAGRTDTQYF
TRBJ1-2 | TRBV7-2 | CASSPDSRSMGYTF
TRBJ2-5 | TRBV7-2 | CASSFQGAVIQYF
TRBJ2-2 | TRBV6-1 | CASSEGAETGELFF
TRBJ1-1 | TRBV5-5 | CASSLHGSLTTEAFF
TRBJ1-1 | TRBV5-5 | CASSFYTWEPGGGDTEAFF
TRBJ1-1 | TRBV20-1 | CSARSPTEVIEAFF
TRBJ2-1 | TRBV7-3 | CAMGGTGVAEQFF
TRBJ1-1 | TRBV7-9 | CASSFPGYMNTEAFF
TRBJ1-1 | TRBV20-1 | CSARLPLTDLNTEAFF
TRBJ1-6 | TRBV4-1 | CASSPSGYSLNSPLHF
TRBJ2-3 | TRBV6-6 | CASSYTQFADTQYF
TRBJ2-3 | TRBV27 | CASSSIAGEWTQYF
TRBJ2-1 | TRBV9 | CASSLNPRDQYNEQFF
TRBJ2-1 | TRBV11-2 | CASRVVRGRDNEQFF
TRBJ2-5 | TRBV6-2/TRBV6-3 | CASTTPRAGRGETQYF
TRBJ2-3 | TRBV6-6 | CASTPPGQRSTDTQYF
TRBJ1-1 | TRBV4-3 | CASSQDVGGTEAFF
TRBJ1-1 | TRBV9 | CASSVVPGGTEAFF
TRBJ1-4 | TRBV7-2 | CASSAFGEKLFF